Detailed here is one T cell receptor beta chain. This entry belongs to a study of T cell responses to AZD1222 COVID-19 vaccine. V lost 3 bases and J lost 1; bases outside the gene matches: 14. The length of the CDR3 is 19 residues. Germline V CDR1 and CDR2: LNHDA, SQIVND (reference sequence). Repertoires were generated with immunoSEQ multiplex PCR, while TCRdb's copy carries only in-frame clones and drops some. Among roughly 150,000 clones, under 95% were seen once, and the ten largest hold 4.5% to 5.5%. V is TRBV19 and J is TRBJ1-5; TRBD1 agrees at 8 bases. The specimen was peripheral blood, collected on day 0 of AZD1222 vaccination. The receptor comes from an adult in good health. The CDR3 DNA is TGTGCCAGTAGTATTGGCCTCTCCTCAACAGGGGGGAGCAATCAGCCCCAGCATTTT. Translating gives CASSIGLSSTGGSNQPQHF.